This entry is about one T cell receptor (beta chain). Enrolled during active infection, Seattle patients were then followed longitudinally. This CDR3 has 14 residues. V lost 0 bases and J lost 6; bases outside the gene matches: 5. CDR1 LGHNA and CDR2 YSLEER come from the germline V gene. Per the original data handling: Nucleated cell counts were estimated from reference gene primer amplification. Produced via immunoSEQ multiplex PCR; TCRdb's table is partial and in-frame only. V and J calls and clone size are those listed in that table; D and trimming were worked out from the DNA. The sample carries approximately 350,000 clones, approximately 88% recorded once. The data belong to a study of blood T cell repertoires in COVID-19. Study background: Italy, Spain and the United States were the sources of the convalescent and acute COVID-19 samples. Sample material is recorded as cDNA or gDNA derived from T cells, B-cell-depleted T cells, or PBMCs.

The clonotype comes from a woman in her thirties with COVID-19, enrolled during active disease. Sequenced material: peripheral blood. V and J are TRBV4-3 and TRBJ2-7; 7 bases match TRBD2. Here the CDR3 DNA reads TGCGCCAGCAGCCAAGACCTACTAGCGTTCGAGCAGTACTTC. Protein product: CASSQDLLAFEQYF.